This T cell receptor (beta chain) emerged from a study of T cells in women clearing cervical HPV infection (dated by TCRdb to the late 2010s). General notes on the study: The cases were roughly 25 women with histologically confirmed HPV16-related CIN3 or worse, and 2 of these cases were invasive cancers. The controls were about two dozen women whose single incident HPV16 infection cleared within 12 months with no development of precancer or cancer. HLA typing was available for only a few women, so HLA type could not be excluded as a confounder. Cases and controls were matched on year of sample collection and on age within five years. Among cases, blood sampling came a median of roughly 150 days after lesion detection, with an interquartile range of about 80 to 230 days. In the parent cohort, some 11,000 women aged 18 or older were enrolled in Guanacaste, Costa Rica, during about 1992 to 1994 and then followed for around seven years. Nested within Costa Rica's Guanacaste HPV Natural History Study, an exploratory proof-of-principle case-control study compared TCR repertoires across cervical HPV16 outcomes. Cases had a median age of around 32 years and controls had a median age of around 41, with no significant differences in baseline characteristics. As quality controls, five blinded duplicates were added to each group, bringing the total to 60 or so samples made up of roughly 50 participants and ten or so replicates. Blood from cases was collected at the visit where the lesion was first found, while blood from controls was collected once the infection could no longer be detected. General conclusions and limits of the study: CIN3+ cases had significantly higher TCR repertoire richness than controls across sequencing depths, but evenness did not differ between the groups. Lower TRBV6-7 relative abundance was observed in cases than in controls (around 0.1% versus 0.15%; Bonferroni P = 0.0008). Whether associations preceded infection or resulted from infection could not be shown with the cross-sectional design, and effector/memory subsets and HPV-specific T cells were not isolated. Because the number of T cells per sample was unknown, the richness differences could reflect varying T-cell content rather than repertoire biology. By combining richness with V gene abundances, random forest classifiers separated cases from controls with an estimated AUC of roughly 0.84.

Remarks on this clone: No cognate antigen has been identified for it. Sequencing ends 3 residues short of the CDR3 end; the germline J gene provides the rest.

TCR beta CDR3 regions were amplified by multiplex PCR from an average of approximately 1,200 ng genomic DNA per sample using the immunoSEQ assay. Primer bias was corrected in the assay by using a complete synthetic TCR repertoire to establish an amplification baseline. The amplicons were sequenced using the Illumina platform. The study's processing was this. Error correction of the sequences involved clustering with frequency ratios plus a modified nearest-neighbor algorithm, after which the sequences were analyzed in the immunoSEQ Analyzer using IMGT gene definitions. At each rarefaction depth, TCR richness and evenness were averaged over 20 rarefaction repeats, and samples with fewer sequences than the depth were excluded. Relative abundances of V, D and J genes were compared between groups using Wilcoxon rank sum tests, with FDR correction applied. Blinded duplicates gave an intraclass correlation of 95.6% for TCR richness and an average of roughly 82% across under 75 gene segments. The source is immuneACCESS, and TCRdb retained only in-frame sequences with V and J called. Part of the clones is not carried over; for the studies checked, unresolved V genes explain less than half of this, and the remainder is unexplained. V, J and clone size derive from that table, while D and trimming were established from the DNA sequence. The table kept for this sample lists fewer than 35,000 clones. The ten largest clones take up around 17% of the sample.

Every participant had a single incident cervical HPV16 infection, and prevalent HPV16 infections were excluded. Cervical HPV DNA was detected with MY09/MY11 PCR, and genotyping was done by dot-blot hybridization. Roughly 15 mL of heparinized blood were centrifuged, and the buffy coat was split into aliquots, frozen at -30 degrees C, and then kept at -80 degrees C. QIAGEN kits were used to extract genomic DNA from the buffy coat specimens. CDR1 and CDR2 are read off the germline V gene (reference sequence) as DFQATT and SNEGSKA. From the cysteine through the phenylalanine, the CDR3 covers 16 amino acids. The CDR3 was read in part: 39 bases, with the frame set at base 1. Compared with germline, V lacks 3 bases and J lacks 1 base; bases without a gene match: 9.

The chain is encoded by TRBV20-1 joined to TRBJ2-7; 10 middle bases align to TRBD2. The sequence was collected from a woman between 18 and 69 years old with a cervical HPV16 infection that either progressed to CIN3+ or cleared (not recorded which). Sequenced sample: blood buffy coat. The CDR3 protein: CSASSRSGGDSYEQYF. The DNA read from the CDR3 is TGCAGTGCTAGTTCTAGGAGCGGGGGGGATTCCTACGAG.